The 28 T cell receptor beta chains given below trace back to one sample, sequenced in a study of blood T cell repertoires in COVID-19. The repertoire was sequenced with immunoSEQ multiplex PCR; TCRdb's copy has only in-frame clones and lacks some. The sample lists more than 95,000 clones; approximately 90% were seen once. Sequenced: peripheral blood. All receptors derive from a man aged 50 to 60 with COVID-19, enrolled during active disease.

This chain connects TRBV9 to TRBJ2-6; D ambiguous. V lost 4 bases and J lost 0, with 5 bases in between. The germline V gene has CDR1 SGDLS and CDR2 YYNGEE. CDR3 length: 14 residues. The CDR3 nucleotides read TGTGCCAGCAGCCCGAGCTCTGGGGCCAACGTCCTGACTTTC. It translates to CASSPSSGANVLTF. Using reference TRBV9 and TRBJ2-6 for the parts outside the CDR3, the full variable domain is DSGVTQTPKHLITATGQRVTLRCSPRSGDLSVYWYQQSLDQGLQFLIQYYNGEERAKGNILERFSAQQFPDLHSELNLSSLELGDSALYFCASSPSSGANVLTFGAGSRLTVL.

In nucleotides, the CDR3 is TGTGCCAGCAGTTTTACAGGGGGTAGCACCGGGGAGCTGTTTTTT. This codes for CASSFTGGSTGELFF. The chain has TRBV27 and TRBJ2-2; TRBD1 matches at 8 bases. Germline values: CDR1 MNHEY, CDR2 SMNVEV (reference sequence). This CDR3 contains 15 residues. V shed 3 bases, J shed 4 bases, and the junction held 4 bases outside the gene matches.

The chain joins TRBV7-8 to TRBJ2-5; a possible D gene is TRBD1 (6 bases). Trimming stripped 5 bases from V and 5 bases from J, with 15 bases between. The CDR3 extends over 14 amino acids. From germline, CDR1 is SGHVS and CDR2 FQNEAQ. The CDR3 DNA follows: TGTGCCAGCAGCCCCGGCAGGGGCTGGGAGACCCAGTACTTC. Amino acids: CASSPGRGWETQYF.

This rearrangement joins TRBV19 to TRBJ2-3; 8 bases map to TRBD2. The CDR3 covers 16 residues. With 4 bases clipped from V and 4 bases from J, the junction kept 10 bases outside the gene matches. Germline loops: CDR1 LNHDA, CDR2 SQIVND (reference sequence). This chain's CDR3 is CASSKTGTRGADTQYF. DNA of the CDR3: TGTGCCAGTAGTAAAACCGGGACTAGAGGCGCAGATACGCAGTATTTT.

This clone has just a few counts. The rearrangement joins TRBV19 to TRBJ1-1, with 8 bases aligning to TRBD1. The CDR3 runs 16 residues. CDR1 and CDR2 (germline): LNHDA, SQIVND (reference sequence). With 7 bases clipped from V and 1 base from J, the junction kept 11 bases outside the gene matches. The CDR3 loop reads CASTFPGQARNTEAFF. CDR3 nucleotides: TGTGCCAGTACCTTCCCGGGACAGGCCCGGAACACTGAAGCTTTCTTT. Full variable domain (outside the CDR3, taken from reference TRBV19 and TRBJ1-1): DGGITQSPKYLFRKEGQNVTLSCEQNLNHDAMYWYRQDPGQGLRLIYYSQIVNDFQKGDIAEGYSVSREKKESFPLTVTSAQKNPTAFYLCASTFPGQARNTEAFFGQGTRLTVV.

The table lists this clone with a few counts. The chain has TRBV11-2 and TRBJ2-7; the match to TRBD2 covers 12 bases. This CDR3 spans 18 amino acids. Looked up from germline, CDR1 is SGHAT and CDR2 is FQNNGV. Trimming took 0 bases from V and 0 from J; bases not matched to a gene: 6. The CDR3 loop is CASSLELLLAGGSYEQYF. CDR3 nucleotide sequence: TGTGCCAGCAGCTTAGAATTATTACTAGCGGGAGGCTCCTACGAGCAGTACTTC.

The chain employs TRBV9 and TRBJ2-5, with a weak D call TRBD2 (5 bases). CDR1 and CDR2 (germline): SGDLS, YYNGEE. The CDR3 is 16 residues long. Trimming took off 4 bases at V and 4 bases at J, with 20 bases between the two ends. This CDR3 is CASSPTLRAEGETQYF. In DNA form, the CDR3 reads TGTGCCAGCAGCCCCACCTTACGGGCCGAGGGAGAGACCCAGTACTTC.

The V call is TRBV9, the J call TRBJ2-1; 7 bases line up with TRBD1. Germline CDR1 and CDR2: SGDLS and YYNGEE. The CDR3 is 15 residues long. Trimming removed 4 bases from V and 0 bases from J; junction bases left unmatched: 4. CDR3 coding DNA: TGTGCCAGCAGCCTCGGGACAGACTCCTACAATGAGCAGTTCTTC. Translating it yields CASSLGTDSYNEQFF.

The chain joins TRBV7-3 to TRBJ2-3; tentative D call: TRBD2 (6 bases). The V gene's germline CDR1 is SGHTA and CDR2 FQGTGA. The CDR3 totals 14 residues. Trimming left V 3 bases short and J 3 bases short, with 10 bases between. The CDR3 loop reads CASSFGGGTDTQYF. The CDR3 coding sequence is TGTGCCAGCAGCTTCGGCGGAGGGACAGATACGCAGTATTTT.

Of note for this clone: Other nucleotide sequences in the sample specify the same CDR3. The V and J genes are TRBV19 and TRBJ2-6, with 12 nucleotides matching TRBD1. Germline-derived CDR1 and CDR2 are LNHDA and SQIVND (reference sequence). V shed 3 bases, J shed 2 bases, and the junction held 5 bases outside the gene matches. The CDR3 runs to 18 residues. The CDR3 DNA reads TGTGCCAGTAGTATCCCGGGACAGGGGGCCCCTGGGGCCAACGTCCTGACTTTC. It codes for CASSIPGQGAPGANVLTF.

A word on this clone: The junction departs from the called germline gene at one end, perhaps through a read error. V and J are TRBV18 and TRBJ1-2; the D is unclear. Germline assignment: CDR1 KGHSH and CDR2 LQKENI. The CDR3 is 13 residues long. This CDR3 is CASSAAPKYGYTF. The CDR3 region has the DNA TGTGCCAGCTCAGCCGCACCTAAGTATGGCTACACCTTC.

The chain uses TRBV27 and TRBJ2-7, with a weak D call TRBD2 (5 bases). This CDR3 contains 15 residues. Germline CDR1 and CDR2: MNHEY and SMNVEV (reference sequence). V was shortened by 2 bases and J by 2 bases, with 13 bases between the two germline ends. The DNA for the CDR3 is TGTGCCAGCAGTTTACGGAAAGGGAGCGCCTACGAGCAGTACTTC. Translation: CASSLRKGSAYEQYF.

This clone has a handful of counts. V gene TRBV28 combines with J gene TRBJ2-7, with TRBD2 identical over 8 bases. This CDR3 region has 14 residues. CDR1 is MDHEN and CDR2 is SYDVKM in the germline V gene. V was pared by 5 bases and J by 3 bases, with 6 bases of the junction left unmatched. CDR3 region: CASSPTGTSYEQYF. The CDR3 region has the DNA TGTGCCAGCAGTCCTACCGGGACTAGCTACGAGCAGTACTTC.

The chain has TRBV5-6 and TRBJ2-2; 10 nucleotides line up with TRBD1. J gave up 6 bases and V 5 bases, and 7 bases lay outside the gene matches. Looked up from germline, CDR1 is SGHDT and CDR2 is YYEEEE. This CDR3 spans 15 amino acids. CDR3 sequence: CASSSGTGAPGELFF. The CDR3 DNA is TGTGCCAGCAGTTCCGGGACAGGGGCACCCGGGGAGCTGTTTTTT.

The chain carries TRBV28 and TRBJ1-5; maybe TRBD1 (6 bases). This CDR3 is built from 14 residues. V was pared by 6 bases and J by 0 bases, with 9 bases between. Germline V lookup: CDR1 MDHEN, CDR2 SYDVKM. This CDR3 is CASRLTGSNQPQHF. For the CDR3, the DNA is TGTGCCAGCAGACTGACAGGTAGCAATCAGCCCCAGCATTTT.

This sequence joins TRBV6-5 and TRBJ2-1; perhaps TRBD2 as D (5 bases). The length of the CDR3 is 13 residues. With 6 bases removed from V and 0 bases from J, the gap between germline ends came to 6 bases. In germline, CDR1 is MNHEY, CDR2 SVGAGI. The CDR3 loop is CASRGSSYNEQFF. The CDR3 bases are TGTGCCAGCAGGGGGAGCTCCTACAATGAGCAGTTCTTC.

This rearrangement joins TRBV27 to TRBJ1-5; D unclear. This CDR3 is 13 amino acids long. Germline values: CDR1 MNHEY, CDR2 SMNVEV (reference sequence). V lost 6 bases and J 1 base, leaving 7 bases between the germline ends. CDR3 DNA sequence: TGTGCCAGCAGAAGGGAGAGCAATCAGCCCCAGCATTTT. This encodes CASRRESNQPQHF.

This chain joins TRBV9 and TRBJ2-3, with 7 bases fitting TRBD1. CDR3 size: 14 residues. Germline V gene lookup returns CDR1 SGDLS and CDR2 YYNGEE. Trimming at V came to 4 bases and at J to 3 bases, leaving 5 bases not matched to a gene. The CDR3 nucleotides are TGTGCCAGCAGCATCGGACAGGTTACAGATACGCAGTATTTT. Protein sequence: CASSIGQVTDTQYF.

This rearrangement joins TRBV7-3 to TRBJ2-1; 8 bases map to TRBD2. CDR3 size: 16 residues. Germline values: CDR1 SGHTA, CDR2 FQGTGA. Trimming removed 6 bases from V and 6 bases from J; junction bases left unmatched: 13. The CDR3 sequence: CASSFMGGLEGNEQFF. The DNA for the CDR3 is TGTGCCAGCAGTTTTATGGGGGGACTAGAGGGCAATGAGCAGTTCTTC.

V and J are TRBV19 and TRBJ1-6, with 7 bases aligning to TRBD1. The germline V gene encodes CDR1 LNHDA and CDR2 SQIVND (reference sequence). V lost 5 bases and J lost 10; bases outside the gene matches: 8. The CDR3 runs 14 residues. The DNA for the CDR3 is TGTGCCAGTAGTCCCTCCTACAGGGGATCACCCCTCCACTTT. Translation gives CASSPSYRGSPLHF.

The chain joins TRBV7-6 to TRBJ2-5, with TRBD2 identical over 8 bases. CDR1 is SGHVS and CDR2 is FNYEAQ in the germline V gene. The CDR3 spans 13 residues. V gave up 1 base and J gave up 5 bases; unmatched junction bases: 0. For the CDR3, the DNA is TGTGCCAGCAGCTTAGGCGGGGGGGAGACCCAGTACTTC. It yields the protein CASSLGGGETQYF.

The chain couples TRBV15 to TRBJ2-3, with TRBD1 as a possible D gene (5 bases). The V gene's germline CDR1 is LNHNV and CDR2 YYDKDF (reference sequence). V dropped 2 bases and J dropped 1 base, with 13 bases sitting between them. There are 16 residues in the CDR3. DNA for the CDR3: TGTGCCACCAGCAGATGGTCAGGGAAGGGCACAGATACGCAGTATTTT. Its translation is CATSRWSGKGTDTQYF.

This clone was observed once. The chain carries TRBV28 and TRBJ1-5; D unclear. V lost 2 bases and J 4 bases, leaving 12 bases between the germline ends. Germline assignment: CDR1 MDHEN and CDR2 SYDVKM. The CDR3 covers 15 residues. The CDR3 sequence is CASSLSSRGNQPQHF. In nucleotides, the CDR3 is TGTGCCAGCAGTTTAAGTAGCCGGGGTAATCAGCCCCAGCATTTT.

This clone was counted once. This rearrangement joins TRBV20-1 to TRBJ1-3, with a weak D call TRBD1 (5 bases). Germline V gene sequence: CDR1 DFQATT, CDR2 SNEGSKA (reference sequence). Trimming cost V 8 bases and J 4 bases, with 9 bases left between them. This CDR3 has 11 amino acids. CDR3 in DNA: TGCAGTTCCAGGGTAGGAAACACCATATATTTT. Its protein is CSSRVGNTIYF.

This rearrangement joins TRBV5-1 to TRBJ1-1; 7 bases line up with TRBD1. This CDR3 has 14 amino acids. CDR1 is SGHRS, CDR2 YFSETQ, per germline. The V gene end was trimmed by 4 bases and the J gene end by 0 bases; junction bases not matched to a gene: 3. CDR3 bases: TGCGCCAGCAGCCCGACAGGGTTGAACACTGAAGCTTTCTTT. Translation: CASSPTGLNTEAFF.

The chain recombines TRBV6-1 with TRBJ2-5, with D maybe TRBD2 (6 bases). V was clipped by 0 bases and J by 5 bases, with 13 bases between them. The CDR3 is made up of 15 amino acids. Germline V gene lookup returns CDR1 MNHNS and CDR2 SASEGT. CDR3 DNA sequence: TGTGCCAGCAGTGAAGCAGGCGGAGGGTGGGAGACCCAGTACTTC. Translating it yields CASSEAGGGWETQYF.

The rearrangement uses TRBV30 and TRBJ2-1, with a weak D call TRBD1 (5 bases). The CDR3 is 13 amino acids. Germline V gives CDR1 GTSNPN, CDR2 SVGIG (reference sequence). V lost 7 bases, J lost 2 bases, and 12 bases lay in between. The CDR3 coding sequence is TGTGCCTACTTGGACACCCCCTACAATGAGCAGTTCTTC. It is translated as CAYLDTPYNEQFF.

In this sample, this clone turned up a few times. Here the CDR3 DNA reads TGCGCCAGCAGTGAGTTTGGGACAGCCGGGGAGCTGTTTTTT. This codes for CASSEFGTAGELFF. This chain joins TRBV10-1 and TRBJ2-2, with 7 nucleotides matching TRBD1. Germline values: CDR1 WNHNN, CDR2 SYGVQD (reference sequence). This CDR3 contains 14 residues. V shed 1 base and J 6 bases; nucleotides not matched to a gene: 2.